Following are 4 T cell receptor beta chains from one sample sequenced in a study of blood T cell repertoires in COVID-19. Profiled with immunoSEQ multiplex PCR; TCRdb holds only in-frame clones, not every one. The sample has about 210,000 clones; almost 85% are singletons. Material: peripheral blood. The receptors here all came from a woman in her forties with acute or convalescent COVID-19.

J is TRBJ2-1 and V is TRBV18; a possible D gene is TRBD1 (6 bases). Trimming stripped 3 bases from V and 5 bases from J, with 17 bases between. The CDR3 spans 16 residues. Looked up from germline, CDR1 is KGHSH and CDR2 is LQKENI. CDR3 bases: TGTGCCAGCTCACCGTATAGGGCAGGGGCCAACAATGAGCAGTTCTTC. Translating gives CASSPYRAGANNEQFF.

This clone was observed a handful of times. CDR3 DNA sequence: TGCGCCAGCAGCCTAAACGGCAATGAGCAGTTCTTC. It is translated as CASSLNGNEQFF. The chain has TRBV5-1 and TRBJ2-1; no firm D call. The germline CDR1 and CDR2 sequences are SGHRS and YFSETQ. CDR3 length equals 12 residues. V dropped 4 bases and J dropped 6 bases, with 8 bases sitting between them. Looking up the rest from reference TRBV5-1 and TRBJ2-1 gives the full variable domain: KAGVTQTPRYLIKTRGQQVTLSCSPISGHRSVSWYQQTPGQGLQFLFEYFSETQRNKGNFPGRFSGRQFSNSRSEMNVSTLELGDSALYLCASSLNGNEQFFGPGTRLTVL.

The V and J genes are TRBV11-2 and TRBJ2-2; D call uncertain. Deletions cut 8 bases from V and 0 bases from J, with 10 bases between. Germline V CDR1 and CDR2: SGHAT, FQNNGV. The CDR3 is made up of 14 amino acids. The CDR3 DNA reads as TGTGCCAGCGGCGACATATCGAACACCGGGGAGCTGTTTTTT. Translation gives CASGDISNTGELFF.

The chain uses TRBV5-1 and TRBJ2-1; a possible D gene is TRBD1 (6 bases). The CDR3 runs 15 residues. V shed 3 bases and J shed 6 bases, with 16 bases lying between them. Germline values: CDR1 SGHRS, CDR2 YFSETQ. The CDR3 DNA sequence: TGCGCCAGCAGCTCCGGACTGACACAGGGCAATGAGCAGTTCTTC. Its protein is CASSSGLTQGNEQFF. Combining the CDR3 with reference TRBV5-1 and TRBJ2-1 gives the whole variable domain KAGVTQTPRYLIKTRGQQVTLSCSPISGHRSVSWYQQTPGQGLQFLFEYFSETQRNKGNFPGRFSGRQFSNSRSEMNVSTLELGDSALYLCASSSGLTQGNEQFFGPGTRLTVL.